This T cell receptor (beta chain) was captured by sequencing in a study of breast tumors, draining lymph nodes, adjacent tissues. Germline assignment: CDR1 DFQATT and CDR2 SNEGSKA (reference sequence). The CDR3 contains 18 residues. Germline trimming cut 4 bases from V and 2 bases from J; bases unmatched to any gene: 19. The study's findings and limits: Data fit most tumor T cells coming from lymph node, expanding in tumor. Data only fit, rather than demonstrated, lymph node origin of most tumor T cells.

This clonotype was observed many times. Its antigen is unknown. MiXCR was run by TCRdb on the multiplex PCR reads, yielding one entry per CDR3 protein. The profile shows about 120,000 distinct CDR3 sequences, just under 20% of them singletons. Axillary draining lymph nodes of breast cancer patients supplied the node samples. Sequenced input: axillary lymph node tissue. The V gene is TRBV20-1, the J gene TRBJ2-5, with 7 bases matching TRBD1. This sequence originates from a female donor with breast cancer. Some clones in this sample may be carry-over from other donors' samples. CDR3 loop: CSAIPLPPTGAIQETQYF. Here the CDR3 DNA reads TGCAGTGCTATCCCACTCCCTCCTACAGGGGCGATTCAAGAGACCCAGTACTTC.